The rows below give T cell receptor beta chains drawn from one sample of a study of blood T cell repertoires in COVID-19. Sequenced by immunoSEQ multiplex PCR; TCRdb stores in-frame clones only, minus some. The sample lists about 230,000 clones, over 75% seen once, with more than 9% in the top ten. Sequenced: peripheral blood. These receptors originate from a man aged 50 to 59 with COVID-19, enrolled during active disease. Each CDR3 is given with its conserved first and last residue. The D gene is left open where the match is weak. A row's size may be missing; if present it is once, few, many or a size class.

D gene: -
V gene: TRBV6-1
J gene: TRBJ1-4
clone size: -
CDR3 protein: CASSEWGGEKLFF
CDR3 DNA: TGTGCCAGCAGTGAATGGGGAGGGGAAAAACTGTTTTTT

D gene: -
V gene: TRBV24-1
J gene: TRBJ2-3
clone size: -
CDR3 protein: CATSDTGTSTDTQYF
CDR3 DNA: TGTGCCACCAGTGACACCGGGACTAGCACAGATACGCAGTATTTT

D gene: -
V gene: TRBV6-5
J gene: TRBJ2-7
clone size: -
CDR3 protein: CASSYAYDRTYEQYF
CDR3 DNA: TGTGCCAGCAGTTATGCCTACGACAGGACCTACGAGCAGTACTTC

D gene: -
V gene: TRBV28
J gene: TRBJ1-5
clone size: -
CDR3 protein: CASSFGTDSNQPQHF
CDR3 DNA: TGTGCCAGCAGTTTTGGGACTGATAGCAATCAGCCCCAGCATTTT

D gene: -
V gene: TRBV15
J gene: TRBJ2-2
clone size: -
CDR3 protein: CATSGILRQKTGELFF
CDR3 DNA: TGTGCCACCAGCGGGATACTCCGACAGAAGACCGGGGAGCTGTTTTTT

D gene: -
V gene: TRBV30
J gene: TRBJ1-5
clone size: -
CDR3 protein: CAIGEGGQPQHF
CDR3 DNA: TGTGCCATAGGGGAGGGTGGTCAGCCCCAGCATTTT

D gene: -
V gene: TRBV29-1
J gene: TRBJ1-2
clone size: -
CDR3 protein: CSADRPPNYGYTF
CDR3 DNA: TGCAGCGCAGACAGGCCCCCTAACTATGGCTACACCTTC

D gene: TRBD2
V gene: TRBV30
J gene: TRBJ2-5
clone size: -
CDR3 protein: CAWTTSGRAGETQYF
CDR3 DNA: TGTGCCTGGACTACTAGCGGGAGGGCCGGGGAGACCCAGTACTTC

D gene: -
V gene: TRBV30
J gene: TRBJ1-2
clone size: -
CDR3 protein: CAYPWGGRGYTF
CDR3 DNA: TGTGCCTACCCCTGGGGGGGTCGTGGCTACACCTTC

D gene: -
V gene: TRBV7-2
J gene: TRBJ1-1
clone size: -
CDR3 protein: CASSKDRPAAEAFF
CDR3 DNA: TGTGCCAGCAGCAAAGACAGGCCTGCTGCTGAAGCTTTCTTT

D gene: TRBD2
V gene: TRBV3-1/TRBV3-2
J gene: TRBJ2-1
clone size: -
CDR3 protein: CASSRLAGIDYNEQFF
CDR3 DNA: TGTGCCAGCAGCCGGCTAGCGGGAATTGACTACAATGAGCAGTTCTTC

D gene: TRBD1
V gene: TRBV10-3
J gene: TRBJ1-1
clone size: few
CDR3 protein: CAISDNRGLNTEAFF
CDR3 DNA: TGTGCCATCAGTGACAACAGGGGACTGAACACTGAAGCTTTCTTT

D gene: -
V gene: TRBV11-1
J gene: TRBJ2-5
clone size: -
CDR3 protein: CASSSARRVESETQYF
CDR3 DNA: TGTGCCAGCAGCTCCGCCCGGCGGGTTGAAAGCGAGACCCAGTACTTC

D gene: -
V gene: TRBV7-3
J gene: TRBJ1-5
clone size: few
CDR3 protein: CASSLITGIVGPQHF
CDR3 DNA: TGTGCCAGCAGCTTAATTACAGGGATAGTAGGACCCCAGCATTTT

D gene: TRBD2
V gene: TRBV7-8
J gene: TRBJ2-1
clone size: -
CDR3 protein: CASSFGGASSYNEQFF
CDR3 DNA: TGTGCCAGCAGCTTCGGGGGGGCAAGCTCCTACAATGAGCAGTTCTTC

D gene: -
V gene: TRBV9
J gene: TRBJ2-1
clone size: -
CDR3 protein: CASSADSSNEQFF
CDR3 DNA: TGTGCCAGCAGCGCGGACAGCTCCAATGAGCAGTTCTTC

D gene: TRBD1
V gene: TRBV11-2
J gene: TRBJ2-3
clone size: -
CDR3 protein: CASSVDRATDTQYF
CDR3 DNA: TGTGCCAGCAGCGTGGACAGGGCTACAGATACGCAGTATTTT

D gene: TRBD2
V gene: TRBV7-3
J gene: TRBJ2-1
clone size: -
CDR3 protein: CASSSRSGTSGSNEQFF
CDR3 DNA: TGTGCCAGCAGCTCCCGCTCGGGGACTAGCGGGAGTAATGAGCAGTTCTTC

D gene: TRBD1
V gene: TRBV7-2
J gene: TRBJ2-7
clone size: few
CDR3 protein: CASSLWGQGGYEQYF
CDR3 DNA: TGTGCCAGCAGCTTATGGGGACAGGGGGGTTACGAGCAGTACTTC

D gene: -
V gene: TRBV4-2
J gene: TRBJ1-1
clone size: -
CDR3 protein: CASSQDTGLMNTEAFF
CDR3 DNA: TGTGCCAGCAGCCAAGATACAGGGTTGATGAACACTGAAGCTTTCTTT

D gene: -
V gene: TRBV23-1
J gene: TRBJ1-4
clone size: -
CDR3 protein: CATGPCIQGFF
CDR3 DNA: TGCGCCACCGGGCCATGCATCCAGGGTTTTTTT

D gene: -
V gene: TRBV27
J gene: TRBJ1-1
clone size: -
CDR3 protein: CASSLRGNTEAFF
CDR3 DNA: TGTGCCAGCAGTTTAAGGGGTAACACTGAAGCTTTCTTT

D gene: -
V gene: TRBV7-3
J gene: TRBJ1-1
clone size: -
CDR3 protein: CASSFQGNTEAFF
CDR3 DNA: TGTGCCAGCAGCTTCCAGGGAAACACTGAAGCTTTCTTT

D gene: -
V gene: TRBV27
J gene: TRBJ2-2
clone size: -
CDR3 protein: CASTTGTTGELFF
CDR3 DNA: TGTGCCAGCACCACTGGGACAACCGGGGAGCTGTTTTTT

D gene: TRBD1
V gene: TRBV4-3
J gene: TRBJ1-3
clone size: -
CDR3 protein: CASSQSPGQGYTIYF
CDR3 DNA: TGCGCCAGCAGCCAATCCCCGGGACAGGGTTACACCATATATTTT

D gene: TRBD1
V gene: TRBV7-2
J gene: TRBJ1-5
clone size: -
CDR3 protein: CASSPRDRGNPVPNAPQHF
CDR3 DNA: TGTGCCAGCAGCCCCCGGGACAGGGGCAATCCAGTCCCGAATGCGCCCCAGCATTTT

D gene: TRBD2
V gene: TRBV7-8
J gene: TRBJ2-3
clone size: -
CDR3 protein: CASSLGILAGAQDTQYF
CDR3 DNA: TGTGCCAGCAGCTTAGGGATCCTAGCGGGAGCGCAAGATACGCAGTATTTT

D gene: TRBD1
V gene: TRBV10-3
J gene: TRBJ1-2
clone size: -
CDR3 protein: CATTQGADGYTF
CDR3 DNA: TGTGCCACGACCCAGGGGGCCGATGGCTACACCTTC

D gene: -
V gene: TRBV19
J gene: TRBJ1-1
clone size: -
CDR3 protein: CASSIATGEAFF
CDR3 DNA: TGTGCCAGTAGTATAGCAACGGGTGAAGCTTTCTTT

D gene: TRBD1
V gene: TRBV5-6
J gene: TRBJ1-1
clone size: -
CDR3 protein: CASSYRGPTEAFF
CDR3 DNA: TGTGCCAGCAGCTACAGGGGGCCCACTGAAGCTTTCTTT

D gene: TRBD1
V gene: TRBV2
J gene: TRBJ2-5
clone size: -
CDR3 protein: CASSWDRTSETQYF
CDR3 DNA: TGTGCCAGCAGTTGGGACAGGACGTCGGAGACCCAGTACTTC

D gene: -
V gene: TRBV6-5
J gene: TRBJ1-3
clone size: -
CDR3 protein: CASSYGRGAGNTIYF
CDR3 DNA: TGTGCCAGCAGTTATGGGAGGGGGGCTGGAAACACCATATATTTT

D gene: -
V gene: TRBV11-3
J gene: TRBJ2-5
clone size: -
CDR3 protein: CASSPGLGREETQYF
CDR3 DNA: TGTGCCAGCAGCCCCGGGCTGGGCAGGGAAGAGACCCAGTACTTC

D gene: -
V gene: TRBV5-8
J gene: TRBJ2-5
clone size: -
CDR3 protein: CASSLWGTRGHIQETQYF
CDR3 DNA: TGTGCCAGCAGCTTGTGGGGGACCCGGGGACACATCCAAGAGACCCAGTACTTC

D gene: TRBD2
V gene: TRBV28
J gene: TRBJ2-3
clone size: -
CDR3 protein: CASNPGGLGTDTQYF
CDR3 DNA: TGTGCCAGCAATCCGGGGGGGCTTGGAACAGATACGCAGTATTTT

D gene: TRBD2
V gene: TRBV18
J gene: TRBJ2-7
clone size: -
CDR3 protein: CASSTSGRVGDEQYF
CDR3 DNA: TGTGCCAGCTCGACTAGCGGGAGGGTTGGCGACGAGCAGTACTTC

D gene: -
V gene: TRBV4-3
J gene: TRBJ1-5
clone size: -
CDR3 protein: CASSQDLADFSNQPQHF
CDR3 DNA: TGCGCCAGCAGCCAAGATTTGGCAGACTTTAGCAATCAGCCCCAGCATTTT

D gene: -
V gene: TRBV7-2
J gene: TRBJ2-1
clone size: -
CDR3 protein: CASSPALAVNEQFF
CDR3 DNA: TGTGCCAGCAGCCCCGCCCTAGCAGTCAATGAGCAGTTCTTC

D gene: TRBD1
V gene: TRBV25-1
J gene: TRBJ1-2
clone size: -
CDR3 protein: CASSGGQLNYGYTF
CDR3 DNA: TGTGCCAGCAGTGGGGGACAGCTTAACTATGGCTACACCTTC

D gene: TRBD1
V gene: TRBV19
J gene: TRBJ2-2
clone size: -
CDR3 protein: CASRRGTANTGELFF
CDR3 DNA: TGTGCCAGTAGGAGAGGGACAGCGAACACCGGGGAGCTGTTTTTT

D gene: -
V gene: TRBV4-1
J gene: TRBJ1-2
clone size: few
CDR3 protein: CASSQDPGANYGYTF
CDR3 DNA: TGCGCCAGCAGCCAAGATCCAGGCGCTAACTATGGCTACACCTTC